The 27 T cell receptor beta chains below come from one sample, sequenced in a study of CD8 T cells in ankylosing spondylitis. TCRdb processed the 5' RACE reads anew with MiXCR; each CDR3 protein has one entry. The sample includes about 400,000 distinct CDR3 sequences, roughly 22% of them seen just once. The sample taken for sequencing was blood, either unsorted or a sorted T cell fraction (not recorded which). These receptors were collected from a male donor with ankylosing spondylitis or in good health (not recorded which).

This clonotype was detected a few times. J is TRBJ2-2 and V is TRBV10-2; 12 bases agree with TRBD2. V was pared by 8 bases and J by 4 bases, with 5 bases of the junction left unmatched. Germline values: CDR1 WSHSY, CDR2 SAAADI. This CDR3 has 15 amino acids. This CDR3 reads CASRLAGVTTGELFF. The CDR3 DNA reads as TGCGCCAGCCGACTAGCGGGGGTTACCACCGGGGAGCTGTTTTTT.

Notes on this clonotype: One end of the junction fails to match germline, which may point to a read error. The V and J genes are TRBV5-1 and TRBJ2-1; D perhaps matches TRBD2 (5 bases). CDR3 length equals 16 residues. CDR1 SGHRS and CDR2 YFSETQ come from the germline V gene. The CDR3 spells CATSRPEGYPYNEQFF. DNA of the CDR3: TGCGCCACCAGCCGGCCCGAGGGATACCCCTACAATGAGCAGTTCTTC.

V is TRBV11-2 and J is TRBJ1-1; D may be TRBD1 (5 bases). Germline CDR1 and CDR2: SGHAT and FQNNGV. Trimming removed 5 bases from V and 0 bases from J, with 13 bases in between. The CDR3 length is 15 residues. CDR3 sequence reads: CASSQRGFLNTEAFF. In DNA form, the CDR3 reads TGTGCCAGCAGCCAGAGGGGTTTTTTGAACACTGAAGCTTTCTTT. Together with reference TRBV11-2 and TRBJ1-1, the CDR3 gives the full variable domain: EAGVAQSPRYKIIEKRQSVAFWCNPISGHATLYWYQQILGQGPKLLIQFQNNGVVDDSQLPKDRFSAERLKGVDSTLKIQPAKLEDSAVYLCASSQRGFLNTEAFFGQGTRLTVV.

The V gene is TRBV7-9, the J gene TRBJ2-5, with 13 bases identical to TRBD2. This CDR3 comprises 17 residues. Germline loops: CDR1 SEHNR, CDR2 FQNEAQ (reference sequence). Trimming took 4 bases from V and 4 from J; bases not matched to a gene: 9. CDR3 DNA: TGTGCCAGCAGCTCAGGGACTAGCGGGGTGCTGGCAGAGACCCAGTACTTC. It specifies CASSSGTSGVLAETQYF.

This chain uses TRBV11-2 with TRBJ2-3; maybe TRBD2 (5 bases). The germline V and J ends were trimmed by 5 bases and 8 bases, with 14 bases remaining between them. This CDR3 is built from 13 residues. CDR1 is SGHAT, CDR2 FQNNGV, per germline. The CDR3 loop is CASSPSPEGTQYF. The DNA for the CDR3 is TGTGCCAGCAGCCCCTCGCCCGAGGGTACGCAGTATTTT. Full variable domain (rest looked up from reference TRBV11-2 and TRBJ2-3): EAGVAQSPRYKIIEKRQSVAFWCNPISGHATLYWYQQILGQGPKLLIQFQNNGVVDDSQLPKDRFSAERLKGVDSTLKIQPAKLEDSAVYLCASSPSPEGTQYFGPGTRLTVL.

This clonotype was seen a few times. The chain couples TRBV14 to TRBJ1-1; D gene ambiguous. Trimming stripped 0 bases from V and 3 bases from J, with 14 bases between. CDR1 is SGHDN, CDR2 FVKESK, per germline. The CDR3 runs to 16 residues. The CDR3 coding sequence is TGTGCCAGCAGCCAAGATAACCGGGTATGGGACACTGAAGCTTTCTTT. Its protein product is CASSQDNRVWDTEAFF.

The CDR3 here is CSALTGGATYNEQFF. The CDR3 DNA reads as TGCAGTGCTCTCACGGGGGGCGCCACCTACAATGAGCAGTTCTTC. The chain couples TRBV20-1 to TRBJ2-1; a weak D match, TRBD2 (7 bases). With 5 bases removed from V and 2 bases from J, the gap between germline ends came to 16 bases. Germline CDR1 reads DFQATT; CDR2 reads SNEGSKA (reference sequence). This CDR3 contains 15 residues.

The rearrangement joins TRBV7-9 to TRBJ1-5; unclear D gene. Germline-derived CDR1 and CDR2 are SEHNR and FQNEAQ (reference sequence). Trimming removed 1 base from V and 6 bases from J, with 10 bases in between. This CDR3 is 14 amino acids long. The CDR3 reads CASSLGAPFQPQHF. CDR3 coding DNA: TGTGCCAGCAGCTTAGGGGCCCCCTTTCAGCCCCAGCATTTT.

This clonotype came up a few times. V gene TRBV27 combines with J gene TRBJ2-7; tentatively, D is TRBD1 or TRBD2 (5 bases each). In germline, CDR1 is MNHEY, CDR2 SMNVEV (reference sequence). This CDR3 contains 16 residues. The V end was cut by 0 bases, the J end by 2 bases, with 14 bases between. CDR3 sequence: CASSLSGDGATYEQYF. The CDR3, as DNA: TGTGCCAGCAGTTTATCAGGGGACGGAGCCACCTACGAGCAGTACTTC.

This clonotype was detected once. The chain employs TRBV27 and TRBJ2-7; D may correspond to TRBD1 or TRBD2 (6 bases each). The V gene's germline CDR1 is MNHEY and CDR2 SMNVEV (reference sequence). This CDR3 has 13 amino acids. The V end was cut by 3 bases, the J end by 7 bases, with 13 bases between. The CDR3 loop is CASSFAGAGEQYF. CDR3 bases: TGTGCCAGCAGTTTTGCAGGGGCGGGGGAGCAGTACTTC.

There are a few counts of this clonotype. The chain combines TRBV4-2 with TRBJ2-3; 7 nucleotides line up with TRBD2. This CDR3 contains 15 residues. In germline, CDR1 is LGHNA, CDR2 YNFKEQ. J was trimmed by 2 bases and V by 2 bases; bases with no gene match: 4. This chain's CDR3 is CASSQTERDTDTQYF. The CDR3 DNA reads TGTGCCAGCAGCCAAACGGAGCGGGACACAGATACGCAGTATTTT.

This chain connects TRBV11-2 to TRBJ2-1; 7 bases match TRBD2. Per germline, CDR1 SGHAT and CDR2 FQNNGV. V lost 1 base, J lost 8 bases, and 8 bases stayed unmatched. The CDR3 extends over 15 amino acids. For the CDR3, the DNA is TGTGCCAGCAGCTTAGTGGGGGGGGGTATGGATGAGCAGTTCTTC. Translating it yields CASSLVGGGMDEQFF.

The rearrangement links TRBV29-1 to TRBJ2-2; a possible D gene is TRBD1 (5 bases). The CDR3 consists of 12 residues. Trimming stripped 3 bases from V and 6 bases from J, with 8 bases between. The V gene's germline CDR1 is SQVTM and CDR2 ANQGSEA. The CDR3 protein is CSVDAQAGELFF. The CDR3 nucleotides are TGCAGCGTTGACGCACAGGCCGGGGAGCTGTTTTTT.

The J gene is TRBJ2-5, the V gene TRBV7-9, with D unclear. V was shortened by 4 bases and J by 4 bases, with 13 bases between the two germline ends. Germline V gene sequence: CDR1 SEHNR, CDR2 FQNEAQ (reference sequence). CDR3 length equals 14 residues. In nucleotides, the CDR3 is TGTGCCAGCAGCTCCTCCCCCCGGCGAGAGACCCAGTACTTC. It encodes CASSSSPRRETQYF. Using reference TRBV7-9 and TRBJ2-5 for the parts outside the CDR3, the full variable domain is DTGVSQNPRHKITKRGQNVTFRCDPISEHNRLYWYRQTLGQGPEFLTYFQNEAQLEKSRLLSDRFSAERPKGSFSTLEIQRTEQGDSAMYLCASSSSPRRETQYFGPGTRLLVL.

The chain uses TRBV4-2 and TRBJ2-2; D gene unclear. Trimming stripped 4 bases from V and 3 bases from J, with 9 bases between. The CDR3 totals 14 residues. CDR1 is LGHNA, CDR2 YNFKEQ, per germline. The CDR3 DNA reads TGTGCCAGCAGCCTAAGTGGGGACACCGGGGAGCTGTTTTTT. Translated, it gives CASSLSGDTGELFF.

The chain employs TRBV30 and TRBJ1-1; possibly TRBD1 for D (6 bases). Germline V CDR1 and CDR2: GTSNPN, SVGIG (reference sequence). The CDR3 has 12 amino acids. Deletions cut 5 bases from V and 4 bases from J, with 11 bases between. DNA of the CDR3: TGTGCCTGGGGAAGGGGGGGCACTGAAGCTTTCTTT. It encodes CAWGRGGTEAFF.

The V gene is TRBV12-3 or TRBV12-4, the J gene TRBJ2-7, with D perhaps being TRBD1 or TRBD2 (6 bases each). CDR3 length: 14 residues. Deletions cut 7 bases from V and 7 bases from J, with 20 bases between. CDR3 loop: CASTQGGLGGEQYF. As DNA, the CDR3 is TGTGCCAGCACCCAAGGGGGACTGGGGGGAGAGCAGTACTTC.

In DNA, the CDR3 is TGTGCCAGCAGTGATAGAGGTGCTACCTACGAGCAGTACTTC. Protein product: CASSDRGATYEQYF. The V call is TRBV2, the J call TRBJ2-7; D ambiguous. With 3 bases removed from V and 2 bases from J, the gap between germline ends came to 11 bases. Germline lookup yields CDR1 SNHLY and CDR2 FYNNEI. CDR3 length: 14 residues.

The V and J genes are TRBV5-6 and TRBJ2-7; D is uncertain. Trimming cost V 2 bases and J 2 bases, with 8 bases left between them. There are 13 residues in the CDR3. Germline CDR1 is SGHDT and CDR2 is YYEEEE. The CDR3 DNA is TGTGCCAGCAGCTTCGCCAGTACCTACGAGCAGTACTTC. Translated, it gives CASSFASTYEQYF.

The genes are TRBV4-1 and TRBJ2-1; TRBD1 matches 7 bases. J was trimmed by 5 bases and V by 4 bases; bases with no gene match: 5. This CDR3 has 14 residues. Germline lookup yields CDR1 MGHRA and CDR2 YSYEKL. In DNA, the CDR3 is TGCGCCAGCAGCCGCCGGGACAGAGACAATGAGCAGTTCTTC. Translated, it gives CASSRRDRDNEQFF.

The chain couples TRBV6-1 to TRBJ2-2; TRBD1 aligns across 7 bases. Germline V lookup: CDR1 MNHNS, CDR2 SASEGT. With 4 bases clipped from V and 0 bases from J, the junction kept 2 bases outside the gene matches. The CDR3 consists of 15 residues. CDR3 coding DNA: TGTGCCAGCAGTGTGGACAGGACGAACACCGGGGAGCTGTTTTTT. Amino acid sequence: CASSVDRTNTGELFF.

The CDR3 sequence is CASTLGDSPPPSYNEQFF. For the CDR3, the DNA is TGTGCCAGCACCTTGGGGGACAGCCCTCCTCCTTCCTACAATGAGCAGTTCTTC. The rearrangement links TRBV12-3 or TRBV12-4 to TRBJ2-1, with 7 nucleotides matching TRBD1. The V gene end was trimmed by 7 bases and the J gene end by 1 base; junction bases not matched to a gene: 16. The CDR3 consists of 18 residues.

V is TRBV12-3 or TRBV12-4 and J is TRBJ2-5, with D unclear. V shed 4 bases and J shed 4 bases, with 19 bases lying between them. There are 16 residues in the CDR3. CDR3 DNA: TGTGCCAGCAGTTATTCCATGTCTCGGATAGGAGAGACCCAGTACTTC. The encoded protein is CASSYSMSRIGETQYF.

This chain links TRBV30 with TRBJ2-1; 8 bases match TRBD1. This CDR3 contains 14 residues. Germline-derived CDR1 and CDR2 are GTSNPN and SVGIG (reference sequence). Unmatched junction bases numbered 4, after V lost 5 bases and J lost 1 base. The CDR3 DNA sequence: TGTGCCTGGGGACAGGGTCTATCCTACAATGAGCAGTTCTTC. Protein: CAWGQGLSYNEQFF.

Here the CDR3 DNA reads TGTGCCAGCAGGTTACAGGGTAGGCCTGAAGCTTTCTTT. Amino acids: CASRLQGRPEAFF. The chain has TRBV11-2 and TRBJ1-1, with D possibly TRBD1 on 6 matching bases. CDR3 length equals 13 residues. Germline-derived CDR1 and CDR2 are SGHAT and FQNNGV. V was trimmed by 6 bases and J by 6 bases, leaving 14 bases between them.

V is TRBV6-6 and J is TRBJ2-7, with D unresolved. The CDR3 contains 11 residues. The germline V and J ends were trimmed by 2 bases and 6 bases, with 5 bases remaining between them. Germline-derived CDR1 and CDR2 are MNHNY and SVGAGI (reference sequence). As DNA, the CDR3 is TGTGCCAGCAGTTACCGTCTCGAGCAGTACTTC. Its protein is CASSYRLEQYF.

This clonotype was seen ten or more times. J is TRBJ2-2 and V is TRBV24-1, with D perhaps given as TRBD1 or TRBD2 (5 bases each). This CDR3 is built from 15 residues. Trimming removed 4 bases from V and 1 base from J, with 9 bases in between. Germline V lookup: CDR1 KGHDR, CDR2 SFDVKD. The CDR3 nucleotides are TGTGCCACCAGTGAACCGGGACGGAACACCGGGGAGCTGTTTTTT. The encoded protein is CATSEPGRNTGELFF.